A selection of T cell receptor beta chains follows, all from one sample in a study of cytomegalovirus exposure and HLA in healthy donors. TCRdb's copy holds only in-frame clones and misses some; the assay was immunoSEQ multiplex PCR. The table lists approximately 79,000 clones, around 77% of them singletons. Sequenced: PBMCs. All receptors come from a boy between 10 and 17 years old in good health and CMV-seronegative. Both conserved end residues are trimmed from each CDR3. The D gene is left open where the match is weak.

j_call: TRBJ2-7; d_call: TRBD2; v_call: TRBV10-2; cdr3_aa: ASTILAGASEQY
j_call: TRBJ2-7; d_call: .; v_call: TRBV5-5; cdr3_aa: ASSLGVAYEQY
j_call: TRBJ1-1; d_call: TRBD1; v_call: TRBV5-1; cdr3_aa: ASSLTGGNTEAF
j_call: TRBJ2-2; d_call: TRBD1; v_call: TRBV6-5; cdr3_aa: ASMGAQGSTGELF
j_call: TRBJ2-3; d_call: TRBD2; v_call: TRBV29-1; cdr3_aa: SDNRAGGSAEDTQY
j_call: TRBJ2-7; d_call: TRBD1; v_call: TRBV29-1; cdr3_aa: SVEGLDRVNEQY
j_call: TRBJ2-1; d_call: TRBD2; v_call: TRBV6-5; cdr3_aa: ASSYSSGMVYNEQF
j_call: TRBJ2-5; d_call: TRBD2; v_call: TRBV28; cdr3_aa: ASRREYQETQY
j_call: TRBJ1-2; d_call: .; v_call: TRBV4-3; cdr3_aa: ASSQARVGYT
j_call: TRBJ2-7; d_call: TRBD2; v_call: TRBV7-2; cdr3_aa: ASSQYSGGAPEQY
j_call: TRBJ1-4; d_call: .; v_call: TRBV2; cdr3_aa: ASRPLGGDEKLF
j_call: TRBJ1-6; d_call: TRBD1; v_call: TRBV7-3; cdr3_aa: ASSRTGATNSPLH
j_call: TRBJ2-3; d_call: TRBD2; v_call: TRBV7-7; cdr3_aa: ASSSGGGPDTQY
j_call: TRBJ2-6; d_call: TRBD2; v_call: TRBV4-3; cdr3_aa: ASSQEGGAGANVLT
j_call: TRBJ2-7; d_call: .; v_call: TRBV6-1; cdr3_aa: ASSDAGMKYEQY
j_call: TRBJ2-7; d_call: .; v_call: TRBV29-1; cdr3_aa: SVAPFGVDEQY
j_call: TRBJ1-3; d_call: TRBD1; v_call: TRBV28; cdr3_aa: ASSSRTGSGNTIY
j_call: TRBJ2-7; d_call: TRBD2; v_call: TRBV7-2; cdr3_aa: ASSPSPAGGYEQY
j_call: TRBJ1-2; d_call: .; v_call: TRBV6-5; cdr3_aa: ASSPGTHGYT
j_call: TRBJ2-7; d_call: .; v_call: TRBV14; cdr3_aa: ASSRGLAYSYEQY
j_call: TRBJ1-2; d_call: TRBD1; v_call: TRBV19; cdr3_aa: ASKTGSIGYT
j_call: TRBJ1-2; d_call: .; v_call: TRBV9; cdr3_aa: ASSVSPGGNYGYT
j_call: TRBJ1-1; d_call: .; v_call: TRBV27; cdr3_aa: ASSPRGGGREAF
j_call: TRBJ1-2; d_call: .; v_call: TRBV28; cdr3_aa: ASSLLGGDYGYT
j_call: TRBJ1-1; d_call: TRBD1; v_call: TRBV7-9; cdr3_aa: ASSKLMGQGDTEAF
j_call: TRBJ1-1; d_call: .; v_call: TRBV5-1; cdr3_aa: ASSLETGNTEAF
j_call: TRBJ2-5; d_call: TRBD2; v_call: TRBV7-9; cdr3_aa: ASSLGNLAVQETQY
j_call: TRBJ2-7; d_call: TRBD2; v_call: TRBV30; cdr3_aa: ASSWTSGSGYEQY
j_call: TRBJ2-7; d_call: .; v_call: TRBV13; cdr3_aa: ASSFPHDSLPRLH
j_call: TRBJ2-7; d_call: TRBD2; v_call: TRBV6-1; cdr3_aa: ASSEREAPYEQY
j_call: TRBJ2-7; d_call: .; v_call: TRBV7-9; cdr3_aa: ASSLAGGPYEQY
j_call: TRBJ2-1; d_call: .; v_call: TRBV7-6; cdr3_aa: ASSLVQAYNEQF
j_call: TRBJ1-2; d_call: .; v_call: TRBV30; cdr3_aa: AWSVSLGGYT
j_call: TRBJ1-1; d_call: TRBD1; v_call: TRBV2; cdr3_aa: ASRDTGGFTEAF
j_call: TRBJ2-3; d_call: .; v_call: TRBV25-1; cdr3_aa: ASSEWVAGTDTQY
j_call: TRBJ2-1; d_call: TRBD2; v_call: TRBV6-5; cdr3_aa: ATLMAGGNNEQF
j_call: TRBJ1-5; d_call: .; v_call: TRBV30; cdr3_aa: AWSGREGQPQH
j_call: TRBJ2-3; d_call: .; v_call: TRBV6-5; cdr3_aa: ASKQSSKIDTQY
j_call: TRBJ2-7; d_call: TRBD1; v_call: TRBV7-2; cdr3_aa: ASSTRQGGYEQY
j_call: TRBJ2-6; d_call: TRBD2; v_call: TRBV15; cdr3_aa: ATSRDMPSGRGGANVLT